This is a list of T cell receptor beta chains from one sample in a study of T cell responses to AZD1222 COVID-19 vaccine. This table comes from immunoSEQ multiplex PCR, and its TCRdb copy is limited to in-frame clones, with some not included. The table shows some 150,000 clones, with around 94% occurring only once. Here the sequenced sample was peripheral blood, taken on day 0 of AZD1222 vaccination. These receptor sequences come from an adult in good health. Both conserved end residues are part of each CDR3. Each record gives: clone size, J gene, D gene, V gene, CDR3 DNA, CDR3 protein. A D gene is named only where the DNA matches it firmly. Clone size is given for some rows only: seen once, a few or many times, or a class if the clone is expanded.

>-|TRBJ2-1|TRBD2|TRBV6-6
TGTGCCAGCAGTTACTCTCGGGAGGGCCCCAATGAGCAGTTCTTC
CASSYSREGPNEQFF
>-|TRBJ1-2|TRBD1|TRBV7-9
TGTGCCAGCAGCTTATCCACCATAGGGACAGGGGGGGACTATGGCTACACCTTC
CASSLSTIGTGGDYGYTF
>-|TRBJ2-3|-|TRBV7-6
TGTGCCAGCAGCTTAGAGGCCGAAAGTACAGATACGCAGTATTTT
CASSLEAESTDTQYF
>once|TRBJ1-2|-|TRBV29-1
TGCAGCGTTGAGAAGGCAGGGTCTGGCTACACCTTC
CSVEKAGSGYTF
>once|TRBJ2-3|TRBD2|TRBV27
TGTGCCAGTAATCCGGGACTAGCGGGACTGTATACGCAGTATTTT
CASNPGLAGLYTQYF
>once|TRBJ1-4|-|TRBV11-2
TGTGCCAGCAGCTTAGAGTCGGCAACTAATGAAAAACTGTTTTTT
CASSLESATNEKLFF
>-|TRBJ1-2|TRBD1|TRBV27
TGTGCCAGCAGAGGACAGGGGCTGTACTATGGCTACACCTTC
CASRGQGLYYGYTF
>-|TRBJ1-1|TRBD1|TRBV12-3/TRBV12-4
TGTGCCAGCAGCGTAACAGGGGAGGCTGAAGCTTTCTTT
CASSVTGEAEAFF
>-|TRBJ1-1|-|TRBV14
TGTGCCAGCAGCCGGAACGGCTGGGGTACTGAAGCTTTCTTT
CASSRNGWGTEAFF
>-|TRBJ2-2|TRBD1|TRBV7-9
TGTGCCAGCAGCGTGGGACAGTACACCGGGGAGCTGTTTTTT
CASSVGQYTGELFF
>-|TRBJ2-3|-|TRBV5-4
TGTGCCAGCAGCTTGGCCAAATCGGCATCCAGCACAGATACGCAGTATTTT
CASSLAKSASSTDTQYF
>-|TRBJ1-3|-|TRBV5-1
TGCGCCAGCAGCTTGGCCTTAGGGTCGGCGGGAAACACCATATATTTT
CASSLALGSAGNTIYF
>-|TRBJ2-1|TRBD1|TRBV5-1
TGCGCCAGCACCCTCTGGGGACAGGGCTACAATGAGCAGTTCTTC
CASTLWGQGYNEQFF
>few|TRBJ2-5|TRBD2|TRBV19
TGTGCCAGTAGTATACTAGCGGGAGGACGTCGGGAGACCCAGTACTTC
CASSILAGGRRETQYF
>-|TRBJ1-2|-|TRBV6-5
TGTGCCAGCAGTCCCCGCGGAGGGGGTGATGGCTACACCTTC
CASSPRGGGDGYTF
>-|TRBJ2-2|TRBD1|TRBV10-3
TGTGCCATCAGTGGGGACAGACCTAACACCGGGGAGCTGTTTTTT
CAISGDRPNTGELFF
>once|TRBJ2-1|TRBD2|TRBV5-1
TGCGCCAGCAGCCCCGGACTAGCCGACTCCTACAATGAGCAGTTCTTC
CASSPGLADSYNEQFF
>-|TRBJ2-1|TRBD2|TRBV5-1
TGCGCCAGCAGCCCACTAGCGGGAGGAAGTAATGAGCAGTTCTTC
CASSPLAGGSNEQFF
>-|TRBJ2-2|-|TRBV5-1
TGCGCCAGCAGCCGCCAGGGGACGAACACCGGGGAGCTGTTTTTT
CASSRQGTNTGELFF
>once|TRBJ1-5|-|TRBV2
TGTGCCAGCACACCGGGAGGAGGTCGCAATCAGCCCCAGCATTTT
CASTPGGGRNQPQHF
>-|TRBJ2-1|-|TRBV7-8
TGTGCCAGCAGCTTAGACAGGGACAATGAGCAGTTCTTC
CASSLDRDNEQFF
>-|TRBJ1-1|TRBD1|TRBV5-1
TGCGCCAGCAGCGTAGGACAGGGCTGGACTGAAGCTTTCTTT
CASSVGQGWTEAFF
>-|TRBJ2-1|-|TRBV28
TGTGCCAGCAGTTTTCTTGTGGCCTACAATGAGCAGTTCTTC
CASSFLVAYNEQFF
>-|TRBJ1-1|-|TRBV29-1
TGCAGCGTTGAAGATCGGATAGGGCTGAACACTGAAGCTTTCTTT
CSVEDRIGLNTEAFF
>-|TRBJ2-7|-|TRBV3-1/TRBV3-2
TGTGCCAGCAGCCCACGATGGACGGGCTACGAGCAGTACTTC
CASSPRWTGYEQYF
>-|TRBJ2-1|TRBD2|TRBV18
TGTGCCAGCTCTCGACGGGAGGGCCCCAACAATGAGCAGTTCTTC
CASSRREGPNNEQFF
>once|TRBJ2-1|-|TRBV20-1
TGCAGTGCTAGTGATATCGGGGGCTCCTACAATGAGCAGTTCTTC
CSASDIGGSYNEQFF
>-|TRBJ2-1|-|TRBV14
TGTGCCAGCAGCCCCTTCAAAGTGGGGAGCTCCTACAATGAGCAGTTCTTC
CASSPFKVGSSYNEQFF
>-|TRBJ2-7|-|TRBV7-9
TGTGCCAGCAGCTTAGAGGGCGTCCTGAGCGAGCAGTACTTC
CASSLEGVLSEQYF
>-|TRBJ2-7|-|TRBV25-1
TGTGCCAGCAGTGAGACCTTAAACTACGAGCAGTACTTC
CASSETLNYEQYF
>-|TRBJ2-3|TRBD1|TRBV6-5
TGTGCCAGCAGTTACTCGTTACAGGGGTTCACAGATACGCAGTATTTT
CASSYSLQGFTDTQYF
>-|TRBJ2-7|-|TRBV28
TGTGCCAGCAGTGGAAAACGGGACATAAGCTCCTACGAGCAGTACTTC
CASSGKRDISSYEQYF
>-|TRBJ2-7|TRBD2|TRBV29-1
TGCAGCGTCCTGAAACTAGCGGGAAGGTCCTACGAGCAGTACTTC
CSVLKLAGRSYEQYF
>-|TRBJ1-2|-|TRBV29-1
TGCAGCGTTCTTCTACAGAACTATGGCTACACCTTC
CSVLLQNYGYTF
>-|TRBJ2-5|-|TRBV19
TGTGCCAGTAGTATAGACGCCCTTGCAACTACACTTAAAGAGACCCAGTACTTC
CASSIDALATTLKETQYF